Included here is one T cell receptor (beta chain) sequence, with context. These data are taken from a study of beta chain features in type 1 diabetes. CDR3 length equals 12 residues. V shed 8 bases and J shed 4 bases, with 9 bases lying between them. Looked up from germline, CDR1 is SGHTA and CDR2 is FQGTGA. Expressed TCRB transcripts were sequenced after all isolated RNA was converted to cDNA. The data were produced by immunoSEQ multiplex PCR, yet TCRdb's version contains in-frame clones alone and is incomplete. Of 160,000 or so clones in the sample, roughly 10% are singletons; the top ten hold about 1.9%.

The sequence derives from a man aged 18 to 30 in good health. The chain employs TRBV7-3 and TRBJ1-3; D not resolved. The sample consisted of central memory CD4+ T cells from blood. Here the CDR3 reads CASRHLGNTIYF. Here the CDR3 DNA reads TGTGCCAGCCGTCACTTAGGAAACACCATATATTTT.